Below, one T cell receptor (beta chain) is given with its context. Its antigen is unknown. TCRdb recomputed calls from the 5' RACE reads with MiXCR, one row per CDR3 protein. Among about 120,000 distinct CDR3 sequences listed, more than 10% were seen once. Time point meaning: blood at routine non-recurrence follow-up after resection. Researchers sequenced whole RNA taken from tumor, nontumor lung or frozen PBMC without sorting. The entry originates in a study of spatial heterogeneity in lung cancer. Study-level information: Untreated early-stage non-small cell lung cancer patients, approximately 76 in total, were the donors.

Study-level results: Resection saw ubiquitous expanded tumor TCRs appear in blood more than follow-up did.

This CDR3 contains 16 residues. V shed 2 bases and J 2 bases; nucleotides not matched to a gene: 10. Looked up from germline, CDR1 is SGHRS and CDR2 is YFSETQ. This sequence originates from a male donor with early-stage non-small cell lung cancer. The chain joins TRBV5-1 to TRBJ2-7; 7 bases align to TRBD1. The starting material was PBMCs, obtained at follow-up. CDR3 loop: CASSFIEGGPTYEQYF. Written as DNA, the CDR3 is TGCGCCAGCAGCTTTATAGAAGGGGGCCCGACCTACGAGCAGTACTTC.